This T cell receptor beta chain originates from a study of post-analysis software for immune sequencing data. Overall study findings and caveats: The study found TRBV5-6, TRBV5-1 and TRBV20-1 among about 5 TRBV segments more frequent in patients than controls.

With regard to this clonotype: Its antigen is unknown.

Unique molecular identifiers were built into the TCR beta cDNA libraries. TCRdb passed the PCR reads through MiXCR, listing each CDR3 protein once. The data show about 540,000 distinct CDR3 sequences, roughly 34% seen once. Germline CDR1 reads SGHRS; CDR2 reads YFSETQ. Losses at the gene ends were 0 bases for V and 6 bases for J; bases not matched to a gene: 4. This CDR3 is built from 14 residues. The sequence derives from a girl under 18 with multiple sclerosis. Sequencing used blood. The chain combines TRBV5-1 with TRBJ2-3, with 7 bases fitting TRBD2. The DNA of the CDR3 is TGCGCCAGCAGCTTGGAGGGTAGCGGGGATACGCAGTATTTT. Protein: CASSLEGSGDTQYF.